This TCR beta chain was retrieved from a study of metastatic and nonmetastatic thyroid tumors. About the study: It was across blood and tumor or nodule tissue from malignant and benign thyroid patients that repertoires were compared. Whole-study results and caveats: As reported, TCR beta diversity in blood and tumor was significantly higher in malignant thyroid tumors than in benign nodules.

On this clone: What it binds is not known.

All patients were untreated before thyroid surgery. Per the study methods: To classify distant metastasis in papillary thyroid cancer, a model was built from CDR3 differences across clinicopathological groups. MiXCR reprocessed the PCR reads for TCRdb. The authors' filters were not applied to this entry. The data show tens of thousands of clones, 25% to 35% seen once. Germline CDR1 is SGHAT and CDR2 is FQNNGV. The CDR3 loop spans 16 amino acids. V was trimmed by 9 bases and J by 1 base, leaving 19 bases between them. The sample comprised blood. The gene calls are TRBV11-2 and TRBJ1-5; unclear D gene. This receptor was identified in a female donor with papillary thyroid cancer or a benign thyroid nodule (not recorded which). Some clones in this sample may be carry-over from other donors' samples. CDR3 bases: TGTGCCAGTAGCCCCACGTGTGGGGTAAGCAATCAGCCCCAGCATTTT. Its protein is CASSPTCGVSNQPQHF.